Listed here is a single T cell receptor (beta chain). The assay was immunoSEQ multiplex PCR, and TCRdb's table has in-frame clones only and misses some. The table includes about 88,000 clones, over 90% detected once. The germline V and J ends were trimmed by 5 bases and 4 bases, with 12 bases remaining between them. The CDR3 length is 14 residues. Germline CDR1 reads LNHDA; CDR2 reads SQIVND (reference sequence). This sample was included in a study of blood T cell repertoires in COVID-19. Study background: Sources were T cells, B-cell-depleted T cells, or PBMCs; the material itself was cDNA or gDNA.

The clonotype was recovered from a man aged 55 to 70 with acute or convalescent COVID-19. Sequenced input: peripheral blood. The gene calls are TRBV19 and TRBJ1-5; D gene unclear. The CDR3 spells CASSWIERNQPQHF. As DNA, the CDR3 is TGTGCCAGTAGTTGGATTGAGCGAAATCAGCCCCAGCATTTT.